This section outlines one TCR beta chain sequence together with its context. Its matching antigen is unknown. Clones were read by immunoSEQ multiplex PCR, and TCRdb kept only the in-frame ones, dropping some. The sample shows about 99,000 clones, roughly nine tenths of them seen only once. The data were taken from a study of T cell responses to AZD1222 COVID-19 vaccine. Overall study findings and caveats: Once two AZD1222 doses were given, Spike-specific TCR breadth and depth went up. Baseline serology detected seropositivity in only six AZD1222 recipients. Females outnumbered males among donors, who were mostly white British; clonal diversity was possibly underestimated.

V lost 3 bases and J lost 1, with 6 bases in between. Germline CDR1 SGHAT, CDR2 FQDESV (reference sequence). The CDR3 runs to 13 residues. The receptor was derived from an adult in good health. The V and J genes are TRBV11-1 and TRBJ1-1; D not certain. Material: peripheral blood, obtained on day 0 of AZD1222 vaccination. The CDR3 nucleotides read TGTGCCAGCAGCTTCTTGGAGAACACTGAAGCTTTCTTT. Its protein product is CASSFLENTEAFF. The whole variable domain, remainder taken from reference TRBV11-1 and TRBJ1-1, is EAEVAQSPRYKITEKSQAVAFWCDPISGHATLYWYRQILGQGPELLVQFQDESVVDDSQLPKDRFSAERLKGVDSTLKIQPAELGDSAMYLCASSFLENTEAFFGQGTRLTVV.